This TCR beta chain was sequenced in a study of tumor-infiltrating lymphocytes in localized non-small cell lung cancer. Study-wide background: Patients included smokers and never-smokers with various histologies, some sampled after neoadjuvant chemotherapy. Tumor tissue and non-adjacent uninvolved lung came from each patient.

J was trimmed by 4 bases and V by 5 bases; bases with no gene match: 10. Germline V gene sequence: CDR1 SGHTA, CDR2 FQGNSA. The CDR3 extends over 15 amino acids. Worth noting for this clone: Its antigen is still unknown.

Study-wide results and caveats: Tumors had more T cell infiltration than uninvolved lung, per TCRbeta sequencing and CD3 counts.

Using immunoSEQ multiplex PCR, the repertoire was profiled, and TCRdb retains in-frame clones only, with some absent. The table has about 12,000 clones, more than 60% seen once. The sequence derives from a human donor with non-small cell lung cancer. The chain employs TRBV7-2 and TRBJ1-2; TRBD1 matches at 7 bases. The sample taken for sequencing was lung tumor tissue. The CDR3 DNA reads as TGTGCCAGCAGCCCCGGAGGGGGACAGCGCTATGGCTACACCTTC. This gives the protein CASSPGGGQRYGYTF.